Presented here are 10 T cell receptor beta chains from one specimen sequenced in a study of T cell changes during pregnancy in multiple sclerosis. The repertoire was sequenced with immunoSEQ multiplex PCR; TCRdb's copy has only in-frame clones and lacks some. This repertoire shows over 25,000 clones, 88% found once; its top ten account for roughly 8.3%. Sequenced material: CD8+ T cells from peripheral blood mononuclear cells, taken in the second trimester of pregnancy. Receptors originate from a female donor with multiple sclerosis, enrolled in a pregnancy study.

V gene TRBV7-3 combines with J gene TRBJ2-3; TRBD2 aligns across 12 bases. The germline CDR1 and CDR2 sequences are SGHTA and FQGTGA. This CDR3 has 19 residues. V trimming: 5 bases; J trimming: 3 bases; junction bases outside the gene matches: 15. Here the CDR3 reads CASSPRLAGVLGSTDTQYF. For the CDR3, the DNA is TGTGCCAGCAGCCCTAGACTAGCGGGGGTTTTGGGGTCGACAGATACGCAGTATTTT.

The J gene is TRBJ1-6, the V gene TRBV28; no firm D call. Trimming took off 1 base at V and 2 bases at J, with 9 bases between the two ends. CDR1 is MDHEN and CDR2 is SYDVKM in the germline V gene. The CDR3 is made up of 16 amino acids. The CDR3 region is CASSLLVPAYNSPLHF. CDR3 coding DNA: TGTGCCAGCAGTTTATTGGTCCCGGCCTATAATTCACCCCTCCACTTT.

The chain uses TRBV10-3 and TRBJ2-7, with 7 positions matching TRBD2. The CDR3 totals 13 residues. CDR1 ENHRY and CDR2 SYGVKD come from the germline V gene. V lost 0 bases, J lost 4 bases, and 0 bases stayed unmatched. The CDR3, as DNA: TGTGCCATCAGTGAGTCGGGGGGGTACGAGCAGTACTTC. Translated: CAISESGGYEQYF.

This chain joins TRBV6-1 and TRBJ1-5, with TRBD1 as a possible D gene (6 bases). V was cut by 2 bases and J by 8 bases, with 16 bases left in between. Germline CDR1 reads MNHNS; CDR2 reads SASEGT. CDR3 length equals 15 residues. The CDR3 sequence is CASSEPPGGAEPQHF. The CDR3 region has the DNA TGTGCCAGCAGTGAACCGCCGGGGGGCGCGGAGCCCCAGCATTTT.

The CDR3 bases are TGCACCAACTGCAGGGGGACTGGTGAAGCTTTCTTT. Its translation: CTNCRGTGEAFF. V usage is TRBV1 and J usage is TRBJ1-1; the DNA was not used to check the table's D call, TRBD1. TRBV1 is a pseudogene segment. The CDR3 is made up of 12 amino acids.

The chain links TRBV29-1 to TRBJ1-4; TRBD1 might be the D (5 bases). This CDR3 has 16 residues. V was cut by 5 bases and J by 0 bases, with 16 bases left in between. CDR1 SQVTM and CDR2 ANQGSEA come from the germline V gene. CDR3 DNA: TGCAGCGTTTCGTTCCCGGACATTTCAACTAATGAAAAACTGTTTTTT. It codes for CSVSFPDISTNEKLFF.

This chain links TRBV6-5 with TRBJ1-2; D gene ambiguous. The V and J ends lost 4 bases and 1 base respectively, with 7 bases between them. Germline lookup yields CDR1 MNHEY and CDR2 SVGAGI. The CDR3 is 13 amino acids. CDR3 nucleotides: TGTGCCAGCAGTTCGTACAATAACTATGGCTACACCTTC. Its translation: CASSSYNNYGYTF.

This clone came up once. The rearrangement uses TRBV6-1 and TRBJ2-5, with D hard to call. Germline V gives CDR1 MNHNS, CDR2 SASEGT. The CDR3 is made up of 16 amino acids. The V gene lost 3 bases and the J gene lost 5 bases, with 19 bases spanning the gap. The CDR3 spells CASSDIVEAVGETQYF. CDR3 bases: TGTGCCAGCAGTGATATAGTCGAGGCCGTCGGGGAGACCCAGTACTTC.

The chain links TRBV4-1 to TRBJ1-1; the D is unclear. CDR3 length equals 16 residues. Germline values: CDR1 MGHRA, CDR2 YSYEKL. V lost 0 bases and J 0 bases, leaving 11 bases between the germline ends. For the CDR3, the DNA is TGCGCCAGCAGCCAAGAGGGAGCAGTCTTGAACACTGAAGCTTTCTTT. Translation: CASSQEGAVLNTEAFF.

CDR3 sequence (DNA): TGCGCCAGCAGCTCAACGCCGGGTGAGAAGGGACAACCTGAGACCCAGTACTTC. Amino acids: CASSSTPGEKGQPETQYF. V gene TRBV5-1 combines with J gene TRBJ2-5, with D perhaps matching TRBD1 (6 bases). V was trimmed by 3 bases and J by 5 bases, leaving 26 bases between them. This CDR3 contains 18 residues. Germline V lookup: CDR1 SGHRS, CDR2 YFSETQ.